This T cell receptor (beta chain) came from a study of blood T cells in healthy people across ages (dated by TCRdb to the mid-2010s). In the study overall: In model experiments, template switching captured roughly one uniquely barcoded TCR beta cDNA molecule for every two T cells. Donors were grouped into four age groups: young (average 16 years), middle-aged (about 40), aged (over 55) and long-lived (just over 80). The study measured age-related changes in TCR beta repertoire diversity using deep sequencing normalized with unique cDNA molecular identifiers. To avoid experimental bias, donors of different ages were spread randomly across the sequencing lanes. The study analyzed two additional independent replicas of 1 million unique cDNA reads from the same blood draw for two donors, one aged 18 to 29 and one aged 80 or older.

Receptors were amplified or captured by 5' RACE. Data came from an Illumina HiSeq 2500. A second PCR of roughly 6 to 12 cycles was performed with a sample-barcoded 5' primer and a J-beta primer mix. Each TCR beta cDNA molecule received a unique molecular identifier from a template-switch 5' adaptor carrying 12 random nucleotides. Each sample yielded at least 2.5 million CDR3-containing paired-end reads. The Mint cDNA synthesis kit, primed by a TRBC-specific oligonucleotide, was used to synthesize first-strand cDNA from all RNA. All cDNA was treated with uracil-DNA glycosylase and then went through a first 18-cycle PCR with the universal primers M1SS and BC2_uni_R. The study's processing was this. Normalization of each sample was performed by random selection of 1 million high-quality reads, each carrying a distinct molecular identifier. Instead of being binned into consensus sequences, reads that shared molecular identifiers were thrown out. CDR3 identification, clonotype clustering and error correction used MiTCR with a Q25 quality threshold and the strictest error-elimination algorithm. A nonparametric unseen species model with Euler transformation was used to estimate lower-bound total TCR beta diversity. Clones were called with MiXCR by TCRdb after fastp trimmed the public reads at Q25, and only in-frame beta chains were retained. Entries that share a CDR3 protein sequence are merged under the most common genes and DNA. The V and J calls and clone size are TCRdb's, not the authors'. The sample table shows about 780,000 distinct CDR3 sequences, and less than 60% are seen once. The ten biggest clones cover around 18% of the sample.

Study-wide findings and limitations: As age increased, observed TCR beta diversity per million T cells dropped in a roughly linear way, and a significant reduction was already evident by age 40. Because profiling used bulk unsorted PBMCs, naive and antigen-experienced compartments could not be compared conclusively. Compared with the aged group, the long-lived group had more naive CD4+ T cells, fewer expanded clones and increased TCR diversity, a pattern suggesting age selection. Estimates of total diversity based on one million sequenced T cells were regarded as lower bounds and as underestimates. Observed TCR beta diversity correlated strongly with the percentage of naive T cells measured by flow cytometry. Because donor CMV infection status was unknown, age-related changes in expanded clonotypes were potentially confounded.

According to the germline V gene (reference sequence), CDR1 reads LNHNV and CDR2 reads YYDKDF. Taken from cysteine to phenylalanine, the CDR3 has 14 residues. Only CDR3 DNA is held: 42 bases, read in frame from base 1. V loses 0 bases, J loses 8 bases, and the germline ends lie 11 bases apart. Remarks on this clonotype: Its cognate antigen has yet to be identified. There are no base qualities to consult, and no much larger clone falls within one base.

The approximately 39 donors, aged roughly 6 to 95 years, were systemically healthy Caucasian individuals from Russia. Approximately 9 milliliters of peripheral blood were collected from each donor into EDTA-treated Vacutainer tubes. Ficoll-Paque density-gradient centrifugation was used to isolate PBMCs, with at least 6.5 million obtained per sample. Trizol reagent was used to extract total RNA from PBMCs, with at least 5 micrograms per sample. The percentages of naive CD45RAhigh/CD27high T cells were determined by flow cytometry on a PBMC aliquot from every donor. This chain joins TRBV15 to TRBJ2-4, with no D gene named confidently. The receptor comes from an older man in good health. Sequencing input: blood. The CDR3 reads CATSRDRGGDIQYF. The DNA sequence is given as TGTGCCACCAGCAGAGATCGTGGTGGAGACATTCAGTACTTC. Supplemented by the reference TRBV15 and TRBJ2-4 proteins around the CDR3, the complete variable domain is DAMVIQNPRYQVTQFGKPVTLSCSQTLNHNVMYWYQQKSSQAPKLLFHYYDKDFNNEADTPDNFQSRRPNTSFCFLDIRSPGLGDTAMYLCATSRDRGGDIQYFGAGTRLSVL.